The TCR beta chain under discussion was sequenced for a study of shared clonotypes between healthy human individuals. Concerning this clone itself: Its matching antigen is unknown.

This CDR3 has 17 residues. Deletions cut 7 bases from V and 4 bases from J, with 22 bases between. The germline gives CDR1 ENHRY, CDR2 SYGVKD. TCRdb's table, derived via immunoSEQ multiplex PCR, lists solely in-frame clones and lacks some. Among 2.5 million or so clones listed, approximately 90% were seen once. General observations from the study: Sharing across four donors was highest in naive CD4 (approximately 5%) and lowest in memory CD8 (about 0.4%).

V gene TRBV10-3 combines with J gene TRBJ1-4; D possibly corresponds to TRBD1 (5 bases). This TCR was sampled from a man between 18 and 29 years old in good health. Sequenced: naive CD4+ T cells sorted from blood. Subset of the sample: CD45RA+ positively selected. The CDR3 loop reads CAIINRDRRHFNEKLFF. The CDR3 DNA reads TGTGCCATCATTAACCGGGACCGCCGTCACTTTAATGAAAAACTGTTTTTT.